A selection of T cell receptor beta chains follows, all from one sample in a study of a mutant IDH1 vaccine in newly diagnosed glioma. Only in-frame clones appear in the TCRdb table, and some are missing; sequencing was by immunoSEQ multiplex PCR. Of 60,000 or so clones detected, less than 85% appear once; the ten largest clones hold roughly 3.3%. Antigens for these TCRs are unknown. The sequencing here drew on PBMCs, taken from a glioma patient whose treatment included an IDH1 peptide vaccine. The source of these receptors is a young woman with glioma. Some clones in this sample may be carry-over from other donors' samples. Both conserved end residues are part of each CDR3. A D gene is named only where the DNA matches it firmly. Expanded clones are given a class, and other clones once, few, many or no size at all.

CDR3 protein	CDR3 DNA	clone size	D gene	V gene	J gene
CASSLTAFTGELFF	TGTGCCAGCAGCTTAACTGCTTTCACCGGGGAGCTGTTTTTT	NA	NA	TRBV7-2	TRBJ2-2
CASSFSGGGGSRREKLFF	TGTGCCAGCAGCTTTAGCGGAGGGGGCGGCTCCAGGAGGGAAAAACTGTTTTTT	NA	TRBD1	TRBV7-9	TRBJ1-4
CASSLWGNEQYF	TGTGCCAGCAGCTTGTGGGGAAACGAGCAGTACTTC	NA	NA	TRBV5-5	TRBJ2-7
CASSFEGAGAFF	TGTGCCAGCAGCTTCGAGGGGGCTGGGGCTTTCTTT	NA	TRBD1	TRBV7-9	TRBJ1-1
CASSPIGNTIYF	TGTGCCAGCAGCCCAATCGGAAACACCATATATTTT	few	NA	TRBV7-2	TRBJ1-3
CASSYTNTEAFF	TGTGCCAGCAGTTATACTAACACTGAAGCTTTCTTT	few	NA	TRBV5-5	TRBJ1-1
CASRSLGGDYGYTF	TGCGCCAGCAGGTCCCTAGGGGGGGACTATGGCTACACCTTC	NA	NA	TRBV4-1	TRBJ1-2
CASSFRGSSYEQYF	TGTGCCAGCAGCTTCCGGGGTAGTTCCTACGAGCAGTACTTC	NA	NA	TRBV11-2	TRBJ2-7
CASSPRQGSNTGELFF	TGTGCCAGCTCACCACGACAGGGGTCGAACACCGGGGAGCTGTTTTTT	once	TRBD1	TRBV18	TRBJ2-2
CASSLPGTSYEQYF	TGCGCCAGCAGCTTGCCCGGTACTTCCTACGAGCAGTACTTC	NA	NA	TRBV5-1	TRBJ2-7
CASSPETGTTNYGYTF	TGTGCCAGCAGCCCAGAGACAGGGACGACTAACTATGGCTACACCTTC	few	TRBD1	TRBV5-6	TRBJ1-2
CASSPPNQETQYF	TGTGCCAGCTCACCGCCCAACCAAGAGACCCAGTACTTC	NA	NA	TRBV18	TRBJ2-5
CASSPGMPPGYTF	TGTGCCAGCAGTCCCGGGATGCCCCCTGGCTACACCTTC	NA	NA	TRBV6-5	TRBJ1-2
CASNPQGLNEKLFF	TGTGCCAGCAACCCCCAGGGCCTTAATGAAAAACTGTTTTTT	NA	NA	TRBV6-1	TRBJ1-4
CSVVQGLETQYF	TGCAGCGTTGTTCAGGGGCTAGAGACCCAGTACTTC	few	NA	TRBV29-1	TRBJ2-5
CASSPWTGTEAFF	TGTGCCAGTTCCCCCTGGACTGGTACTGAAGCTTTCTTT	NA	NA	TRBV19	TRBJ1-1
CASSIVWDSYNEQFF	TGTGCCAGTAGTATTGTCTGGGACAGCTACAATGAGCAGTTCTTC	NA	TRBD1	TRBV19	TRBJ2-1
CASSPTIWRDDEQFF	TGCGCCAGCAGCCCAACGATTTGGAGGGACGATGAGCAGTTCTTC	NA	NA	TRBV5-1	TRBJ2-1
CASSPFTQGMANTEALF	TGTGCCAGCTCACCATTCACTCAGGGTATGGCGAACACTGAAGCTCTCTTT	NA	NA	TRBV18	TRBJ1-1
CASSLVSGSTEAFF	TGTGCCAGCAGCTTAGTCTCGGGGAGCACTGAAGCTTTCTTT	NA	NA	TRBV7-6	TRBJ1-1
CASSLAGTGVYEQYF	TGTGCCAGCAGCTTGGCCGGAACGGGAGTCTACGAGCAGTACTTC	NA	NA	TRBV5-4	TRBJ2-7
CASSPPVDNEQFF	TGTGCCAGCTCACCTCCGGTAGACAATGAGCAGTTCTTC	NA	NA	TRBV18	TRBJ2-1
CASSLGTRRYEQYF	TGTGCCAGCAGCTTAGGGACCCGCCGATACGAGCAGTACTTC	NA	NA	TRBV7-2	TRBJ2-7
CASSLAWGEKLFF	TGTGCCAGCAGCTTAGCCTGGGGTGAAAAACTGTTTTTT	NA	NA	TRBV7-9	TRBJ1-4
CASSPAGQGDGNTIYF	TGCGCCAGCAGCCCGGCTGGACAGGGTGATGGAAACACCATATATTTT	NA	TRBD1	TRBV5-1	TRBJ1-3
CASSPGVFKQFF	TGTGCCAGCAGTCCCGGGGTCTTCAAGCAGTTCTTC	once	NA	TRBV6-1	TRBJ2-1
CASSPSFGSPLHF	TGTGCCAGCTCACCAAGTTTTGGATCACCCCTCCACTTT	NA	NA	TRBV18	TRBJ1-6
CATSRTQGFHEQYF	TGTGCCACCAGCAGAACCCAGGGTTTTCACGAGCAGTACTTC	NA	NA	TRBV15	TRBJ2-7
CATRAWLADNEQFF	TGTGCCACCAGGGCCTGGCTAGCGGATAATGAGCAGTTCTTC	NA	TRBD2	TRBV19	TRBJ2-1
CASNQGSYEQYF	TGTGCCAGCAACCAGGGTTCCTACGAGCAGTACTTC	NA	NA	TRBV6-1	TRBJ2-7
CASSLILADNGELFF	TGTGCCAGCAGCTTAATCCTAGCGGATAACGGGGAGCTGTTTTTT	NA	TRBD2	TRBV5-6	TRBJ2-2
CASSLRSGQGKSEAFF	TGTGCCAGCAGCTTAAGGTCGGGACAGGGGAAGTCGGAAGCTTTCTTT	NA	TRBD1	TRBV7-2	TRBJ1-1
CASSLFVTNTGELFF	TGCGCCAGCAGCTTGTTCGTCACCAACACCGGGGAGCTGTTTTTT	NA	NA	TRBV5-1	TRBJ2-2
CATSRGGMNTEAFF	TGTGCCACGTCGCGGGGGGGGATGAACACTGAAGCTTTCTTT	NA	NA	TRBV6-5	TRBJ1-1
CASSLARTGSTDTQYF	TGTGCCAGCAGCTTGGCCAGGACGGGGAGCACAGATACGCAGTATTTT	NA	NA	TRBV5-4	TRBJ2-3
CASSERDSKTQYF	TGTGCCAGCAGTGAACGGGACAGTAAGACCCAGTACTTC	NA	TRBD1	TRBV2	TRBJ2-5
CASSSFTGTGIYEQYF	TGTGCCAGCAGTTCGTTCACCGGGACAGGAATCTACGAGCAGTACTTC	NA	TRBD1	TRBV27	TRBJ2-7
CASSLEGNTGELFF	TGTGCCAGCAGCTTAGAAGGGAACACCGGGGAGCTGTTTTTT	NA	NA	TRBV7-9	TRBJ2-2
CASSDPERVNTGELFF	TGTGCCAGCAGCGACCCGGAGCGGGTGAACACCGGGGAGCTGTTTTTT	NA	NA	TRBV7-6	TRBJ2-2
CASSIEGQGPYEQYF	TGTGCCAGTAGTATAGAGGGACAGGGCCCCTACGAGCAGTACTTC	NA	TRBD1	TRBV19	TRBJ2-7
CASSFLDRGKEKLFF	TGTGCCAGCAGCTTTTTGGACCGCGGTAAGGAAAAACTGTTTTTT	few	NA	TRBV7-9	TRBJ1-4
CSVEQAGAAFF	TGCAGCGTTGAACAAGCGGGCGCGGCTTTCTTT	few	NA	TRBV29-1	TRBJ1-1